This paragraph covers one T cell receptor beta chain sequence. As yet, its antigen is unknown. The trim removed 6 bases at V and 3 bases at J, leaving 10 bases unmatched. The CDR3 is 15 amino acids. Germline CDR1 reads MNHEY; CDR2 reads SVGAGI. This sample is drawn from a study of OX40 agonist ivuxolimab in advanced cancers. Study-wide results and caveats: In CD8+ T cells, expanded clones were on average more numerous than in CD4+.

Generated by immunoSEQ multiplex PCR, the TCRdb table keeps only in-frame clones and is missing some. The sample records roughly 61,000 clones, 82% being singletons. The chain links TRBV6-5 to TRBJ2-7; 8 nucleotides match TRBD2. The receptor's source is an adult with an advanced solid tumor such as melanoma, head and neck, liver or kidney cancer. The sample consisted of CD4+ or CD8+ T cells sorted from blood, taken in a trial of the OX40 agonist ivuxolimab. The CDR3 sequence: CASSENGAGGYEQYF. The CDR3, as DNA: TGTGCCAGCAGCGAGAACGGCGCGGGAGGCTACGAGCAGTACTTC.